This T cell receptor (beta chain) was captured in a study of cytomegalovirus exposure and HLA in healthy donors. Study-level information: The 650 to 850 first-cohort repertoires and the 110 or so validation repertoires shared the same platform, a later analysis reported. Study-wide points: One later analysis, an examination of the roughly 130 validation repertoires, found that first-cohort TCR clusters tended to co-occur in them.

The V end was cut by 5 bases, the J end by 5 bases, with 4 bases between. CDR1 and CDR2 from the germline V gene are DFQATT and SNEGSKA (reference sequence). CDR3 size: 10 residues. The table came from immunoSEQ multiplex PCR; TCRdb's copy has only in-frame clones and leaves some out. This repertoire shows about 170,000 clones, around nine tenths found once; its top ten account for 1.4%. These donors were members of the roughly 120-subject validation cohort, a group separate from the approximately 670-subject first cohort. In the case of this clone: Its matching antigen is unknown.

Material for sequencing was PBMCs. This sequence joins TRBV20-1 and TRBJ2-1; no clear D gene. The clonotype originates from a woman aged 30 to 39 in good health and CMV-seronegative. CDR3 protein: CSARDNEQFF. The CDR3 bases are TGCAGTGCTCGGGACAATGAGCAGTTCTTC.